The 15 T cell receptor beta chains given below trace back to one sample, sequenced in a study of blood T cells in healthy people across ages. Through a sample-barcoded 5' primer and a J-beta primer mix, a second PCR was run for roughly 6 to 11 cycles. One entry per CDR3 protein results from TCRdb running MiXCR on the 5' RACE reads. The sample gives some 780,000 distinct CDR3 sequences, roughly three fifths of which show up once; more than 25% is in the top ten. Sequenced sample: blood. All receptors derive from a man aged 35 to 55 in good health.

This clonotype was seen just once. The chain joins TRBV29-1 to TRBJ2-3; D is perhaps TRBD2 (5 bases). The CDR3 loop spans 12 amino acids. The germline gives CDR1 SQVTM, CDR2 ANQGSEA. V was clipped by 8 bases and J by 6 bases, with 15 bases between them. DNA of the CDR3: TGCAGCCACGAGTCGGCGGGCGATACGCAGTATTTT. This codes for CSHESAGDTQYF.

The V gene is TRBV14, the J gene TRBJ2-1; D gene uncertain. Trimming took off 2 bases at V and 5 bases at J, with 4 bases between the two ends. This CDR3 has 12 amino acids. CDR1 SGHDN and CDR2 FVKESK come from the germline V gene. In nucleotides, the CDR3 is TGTGCCAGCAGCCAAAACAACAATGAGCAGTTCTTC. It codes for CASSQNNNEQFF. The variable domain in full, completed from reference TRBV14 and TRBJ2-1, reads EAGVTQFPSHSVIEKGQTVTLRCDPISGHDNLYWYRRVMGKEIKFLLHFVKESKQDESGMPNNRFLAERTGGTYSTLKVQPAELEDSGVYFCASSQNNNEQFFGPGTRLTVL.

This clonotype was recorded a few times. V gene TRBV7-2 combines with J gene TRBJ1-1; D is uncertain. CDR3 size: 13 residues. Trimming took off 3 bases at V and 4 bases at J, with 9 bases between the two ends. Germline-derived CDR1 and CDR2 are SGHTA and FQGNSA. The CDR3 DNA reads TGTGCCAGCAGCTTGAGAGGCCCCACTGAAGCTTTCTTT. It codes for CASSLRGPTEAFF.

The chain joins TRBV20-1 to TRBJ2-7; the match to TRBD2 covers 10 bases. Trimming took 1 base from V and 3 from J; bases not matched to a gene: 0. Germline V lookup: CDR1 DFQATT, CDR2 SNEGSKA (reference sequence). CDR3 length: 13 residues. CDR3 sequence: CSARASGSYEQYF. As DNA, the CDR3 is TGCAGTGCTAGAGCTAGCGGGAGCTACGAGCAGTACTTC.

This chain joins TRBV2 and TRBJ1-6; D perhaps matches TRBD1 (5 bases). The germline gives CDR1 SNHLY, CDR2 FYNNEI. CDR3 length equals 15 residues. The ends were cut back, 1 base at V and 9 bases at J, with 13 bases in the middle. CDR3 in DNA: TGTGCCAGCAGTGAAGGATCAGGGCGCGGTTCACCCCTCCACTTT. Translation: CASSEGSGRGSPLHF.

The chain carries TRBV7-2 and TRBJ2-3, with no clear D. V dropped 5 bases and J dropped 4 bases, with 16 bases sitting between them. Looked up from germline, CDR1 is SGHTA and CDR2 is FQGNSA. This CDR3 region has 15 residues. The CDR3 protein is CASSPSGSVADTQYF. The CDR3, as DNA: TGTGCCAGCAGCCCCTCCGGATCTGTCGCAGATACGCAGTATTTT.

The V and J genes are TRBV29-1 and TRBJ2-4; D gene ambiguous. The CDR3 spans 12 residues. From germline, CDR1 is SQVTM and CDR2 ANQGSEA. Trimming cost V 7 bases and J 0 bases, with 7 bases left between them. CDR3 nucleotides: TGCAGCGGAGGTGGAGCCAAAAACATTCAGTACTTC. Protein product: CSGGGAKNIQYF.

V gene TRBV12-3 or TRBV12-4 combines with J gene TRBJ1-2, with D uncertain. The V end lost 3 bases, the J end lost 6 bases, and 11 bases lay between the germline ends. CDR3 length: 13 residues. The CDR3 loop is CASSLTVRDGYTF. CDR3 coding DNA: TGTGCCAGCAGTTTGACCGTCCGGGATGGCTACACCTTC.

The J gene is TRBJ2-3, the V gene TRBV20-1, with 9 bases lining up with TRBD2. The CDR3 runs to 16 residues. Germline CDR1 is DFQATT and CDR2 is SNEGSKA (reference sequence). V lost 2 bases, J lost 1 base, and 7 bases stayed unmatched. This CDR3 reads CSARLAQRGGTDTQYF. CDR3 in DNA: TGCAGTGCTAGATTGGCTCAGCGGGGGGGCACAGATACGCAGTATTTT.

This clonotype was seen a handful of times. CDR3 DNA: TGTGCCAGCGGGACGATTTCGACCCTCCACTTT. Amino acid sequence: CASGTISTLHF. The rearrangement links TRBV28 to TRBJ1-6, with D possibly TRBD1 on 5 matching bases. CDR1 is MDHEN, CDR2 SYDVKM, per germline. The V gene lost 8 bases and the J gene lost 14 bases, with 13 bases spanning the gap. The CDR3 runs to 11 residues. The complete variable domain, with remaining parts taken from reference TRBV28 and TRBJ1-6, reads DVKVTQSSRYLVKRTGEKVFLECVQDMDHENMFWYRQDPGLGLRLIYFSYDVKMKEKGDIPEGYSVSREKKERFSLILESASTNQTSMYLCASGTISTLHFGNGTRLTVT.

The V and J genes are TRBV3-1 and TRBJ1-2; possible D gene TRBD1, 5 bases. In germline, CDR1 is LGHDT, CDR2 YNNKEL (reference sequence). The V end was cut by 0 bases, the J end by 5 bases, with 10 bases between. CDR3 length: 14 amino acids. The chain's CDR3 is CASSQEGVAYGYTF. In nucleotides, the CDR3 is TGTGCCAGCAGCCAAGAAGGGGTGGCGTATGGCTACACCTTC.

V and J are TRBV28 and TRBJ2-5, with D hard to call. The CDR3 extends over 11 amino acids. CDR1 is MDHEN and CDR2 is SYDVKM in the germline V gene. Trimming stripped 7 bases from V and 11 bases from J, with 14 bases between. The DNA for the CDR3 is TGTGCCAGCAAGGGTACGGGTGAGCAGTACTTC. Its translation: CASKGTGEQYF.

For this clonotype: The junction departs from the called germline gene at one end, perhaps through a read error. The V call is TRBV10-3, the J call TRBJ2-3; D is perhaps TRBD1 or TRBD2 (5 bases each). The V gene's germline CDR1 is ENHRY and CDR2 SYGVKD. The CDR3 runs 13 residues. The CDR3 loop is CAISDPGTGTQYF. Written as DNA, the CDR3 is TGTGCCATCAGTGATCCGGGAACAGGTACGCAGTATTTT.

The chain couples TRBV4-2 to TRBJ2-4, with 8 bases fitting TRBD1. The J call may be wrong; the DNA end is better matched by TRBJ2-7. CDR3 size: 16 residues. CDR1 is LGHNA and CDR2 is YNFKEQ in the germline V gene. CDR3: CASSQDAQGATYEQYF. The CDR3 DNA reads TGTGCCAGCAGCCAAGATGCGCAGGGGGCGACCTACGAGCAGTACTTC.

The CDR3 loop reads CASSTPGGPSEGYTF. CDR3 DNA: TGTGCCAGCAGCACACCGGGGGGGCCATCGGAGGGCTACACCTTC. The chain couples TRBV7-2 to TRBJ1-2; TRBD1 might be the D (6 bases). V lost 5 bases and J lost 8, with 21 bases in between. The CDR3 totals 15 residues. Per germline, CDR1 SGHTA and CDR2 FQGNSA.